The entry below gives a single TCR beta chain sequence along with its context. This clone was detected only once. No antigen is known for it. There are no base qualities to consult, and no much larger clone falls within one base. This entry comes from a study of blood T cell repertoires in COVID-19 (dated by TCRdb to 2020 to 2022). For the study in its entirety: Samples covering the acute and convalescent phases of COVID-19 were provided by collaborators in the United States, Italy and Spain. Where available, HLA class I and class II types were taken from metadata supplied by the sample provider and were not determined by assay-based typing. The prospective study material was composed of cDNA or gDNA derived from T cells, B-cell-depleted T cells, or PBMCs. The samples were drawn from two sources: the first 160 participants of the ongoing ImmuneRACE study, and some 1,300 subjects contributed by 6 global collaborators. Subjects who had been exposed to COVID-19, were actively infected with it, or had recovered from it provided the deeply sampled blood TCRbeta repertoires that made up the dataset. The repertoires were released in a freely available public database meant as a resource for research on the immune response to SARS-CoV-2. Sample metadata almost always included a de-identified subject ID, COVID-19 status, age in years and sex.

TCRbeta CDR3 regions were amplified from genomic DNA by means of the immunoSEQ Assay, a bias-controlled multiplex PCR. On the study's bioinformatics: Nucleated cell counts per sample were estimated from amplification of reference gene primers within the assay. Sequence reads were collapsed and filtered to measure the absolute abundance of every unique TCRbeta CDR3 rearrangement. Productive Simpson clonality was computed per sample as the square root of Simpson's diversity index over productive rearrangements. As stored in TCRdb, this immuneACCESS dataset retains in-frame rearrangements with V and J assigned. A fraction of the clones does not appear; measured against another copy, unresolved V genes explain less than half of the discrepancy, and the remainder lacks a known reason. Clone size and the V and J calls come from that table; the DNA yielded D and trimming. The table for this sample lists 150,000 to 200,000 clones; about 88% of them were counted only once. Jointly, the top ten make up roughly 19% of the sample.

Looking up the germline V gene yields CDR1 ENHRY and CDR2 SYGVKD. Compared with germline, V lacks 5 bases and J lacks 0 bases; bases without a gene match: 3. The CDR3 covers 15 residues, taking in both the cysteine and the phenylalanine. The read is trimmed to its CDR3 DNA, 45 bases read in frame from base 1. Collaborating institutions collected whole blood in K2EDTA tubes following their own protocols. Collaborator samples were shipped for TCRbeta analysis as frozen whole blood, isolated PBMCs, or DNA extracted from either sample type. The investigation overall reported the following: The amount of clinical and demographic metadata varied by source and participant and was provided uncurated.

The TCR was taken from a man between 60 and 75 years old with active or convalescent COVID-19. The sequenced sample consisted of peripheral blood. The rearranged segments are TRBV10-3 and TRBJ2-2, with TRBD2 matching 7 junction bases. The CDR3 protein: CAISWGGSNTGELFF. The DNA reads as follows: TGTGCCATCAGTTGGGGGGGATCGAACACCGGGGAGCTGTTTTTT.